The next 2 T cell receptor beta chains were all read from a single sample in a study of T cell changes during pregnancy in multiple sclerosis (dated by TCRdb to about 2019). Receptor libraries were prepared by the immunoSEQ multiplex PCR assay. In its TCRdb copy, this immuneACCESS table keeps in-frame sequences only and misses some clones. Where compared with another copy, unresolved V genes explain less than half of these, and the others have no known cause. The sample data list roughly 40,000 clones, and 75% to 95% of these were observed just once. The biggest ten clones account for about 2% of the sample. Source: CD4+ T cells from peripheral blood mononuclear cells, taken after pregnancy. Receptors were obtained from a female donor in good health, enrolled as a control in a pregnancy study.

This clone has a single count. The chain is built from TRBV7-2 and TRBJ2-3; D is perhaps TRBD1 (5 bases). The CDR3 contains 15 residues. CDR1 and CDR2 (germline): SGHTA, FQGNSA. The V end was cut by 2 bases, the J end by 3 bases, with 12 bases between. The CDR3 nucleotides are TGTGCCAGCAGCTTATCAGCGACAGTGACAGATACGCAGTATTTT. Protein sequence: CASSLSATVTDTQYF.

This sequence joins TRBV6-5 and TRBJ1-3; D gene unclear. The CDR3 length is 16 residues. Germline CDR1 is MNHEY and CDR2 is SVGAGI. Between the trimmed V and J ends, which lost 1 base and 0 bases, there was a span of 10 bases. CDR3 coding DNA: TGTGCCAGCAGTTACTTAGGGAGTTCCTCTGGAAACACCATATATTTT. Protein product: CASSYLGSSSGNTIYF.